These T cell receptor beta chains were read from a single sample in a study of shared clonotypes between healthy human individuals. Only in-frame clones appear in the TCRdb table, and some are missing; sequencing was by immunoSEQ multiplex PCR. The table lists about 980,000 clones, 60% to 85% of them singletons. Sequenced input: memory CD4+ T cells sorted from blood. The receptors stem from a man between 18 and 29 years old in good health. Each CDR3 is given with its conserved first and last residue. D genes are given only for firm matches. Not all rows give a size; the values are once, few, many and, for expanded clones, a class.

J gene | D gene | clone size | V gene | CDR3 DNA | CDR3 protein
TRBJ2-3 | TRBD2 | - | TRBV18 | TGTGCCAGCTCCGTAGCGGGGGGCACAGATACGCAGTATTTT | CASSVAGGTDTQYF
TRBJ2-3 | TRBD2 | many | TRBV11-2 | TGTGCCAGCAGCTTAAAGGAGCGGGGGAGCACAGATACGCAGTATTTT | CASSLKERGSTDTQYF
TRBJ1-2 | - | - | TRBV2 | TGTGCCAGCAGCCCAAACAGAGGCAGCTCTGGCTACACCTTC | CASSPNRGSSGYTF
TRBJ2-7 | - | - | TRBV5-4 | TGTGCCAGCAGCTGGGACCCGACTAGATTCCCCTACGAGCAGTACTTC | CASSWDPTRFPYEQYF
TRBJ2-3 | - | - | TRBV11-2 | TGTGCCAGCAGCTTAGCGGTGCTAGAGGGGAGTACGCAGTATTTT | CASSLAVLEGSTQYF
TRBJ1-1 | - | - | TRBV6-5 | TGTGCCAGCGGTGGGATTCGGGAGAACACTGAAGCTTTCTTT | CASGGIRENTEAFF
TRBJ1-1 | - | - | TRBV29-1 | TGCAGCGTTGGTCAGGGGCAGAAGAACACTGAAGCTTTCTTT | CSVGQGQKNTEAFF
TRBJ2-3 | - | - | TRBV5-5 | TGTGCCAGCAGCTTGCAGACAGGACGCACAGATACGCAGTATTTT | CASSLQTGRTDTQYF
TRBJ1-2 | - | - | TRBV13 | TGTGCCAGCAGTCATACCGCGCTAGTAGACCCCGACGGGGGGCAGTATGGCTACACCTTC | CASSHTALVDPDGGQYGYTF
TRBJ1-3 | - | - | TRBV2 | TGTGCCAGCACACGAGGCAGGACCTCCGGAAACACCATATATTTT | CASTRGRTSGNTIYF
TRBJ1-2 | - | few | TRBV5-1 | TGCGCCAGCAGCCCGGGGACCGGGCAGGCACCTAACTATGGCTACACCTTC | CASSPGTGQAPNYGYTF
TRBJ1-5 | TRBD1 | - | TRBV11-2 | TGTGCCAGCAGCTCGGGACAGGGGGCGAATCAGCCCCAGCATTTT | CASSSGQGANQPQHF
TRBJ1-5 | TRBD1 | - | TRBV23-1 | TGCGCCAGCAGTCACCCCGGGACAGACAATCAGCCCCAGCATTTT | CASSHPGTDNQPQHF
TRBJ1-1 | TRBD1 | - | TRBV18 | TGTGCCAGCTCACAAAATACAGGGGGCCTGAACACTGAAGCTTTCTTT | CASSQNTGGLNTEAFF
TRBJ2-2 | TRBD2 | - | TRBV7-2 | TGTGCCAGCAGCTTCCTCCTAGCGGGAGGATCCACCGGGGAGCTGTTTTTT | CASSFLLAGGSTGELFF